These 26 T cell receptor beta chains were all obtained from the same sample, sequenced in a study of T cells in women clearing cervical HPV infection. Using immunoSEQ multiplex PCR, the repertoire was profiled, and TCRdb retains in-frame clones only, with some absent. This repertoire includes about 30,000 clones. The sample taken for sequencing was blood buffy coat. These receptors originate from a woman between 18 and 69 years old with a cervical HPV16 infection that either progressed to CIN3+ or cleared (not recorded which).

To note about this clone: The read gets to within 3 residues of the CDR3 end, and the germline J gene fills in the rest. The genes are TRBV18 and TRBJ1-3; the D gene is possibly TRBD1 (5 bases). In germline, CDR1 is KGHSH, CDR2 LQKENI. Between the trimmed V and J ends, which lost 3 bases and 5 bases, there was a span of 20 bases. This CDR3 is built from 17 residues. Partial CDR3 DNA: TGTGCCAGCTCACCGATACCTGGGGGGAAGGCCAGAAACACC. Protein: CASSPIPGGKARNT. The whole CDR3 is CASSPIPGGKARNTIYF.

About this clone itself: With the read ending 3 residues before the CDR3 end, the germline J gene is used to fill in that end. This rearrangement joins TRBV4-2 to TRBJ1-2; TRBD1 is a possible D gene (6 bases). V was cut by 4 bases and J by 6 bases, with 30 bases left in between. Germline assignment: CDR1 LGHNA and CDR2 YNFKEQ. The CDR3 extends over 19 amino acids. This CDR3 reads CASSPGEASSLRGIHGYTF. The DNA read from the CDR3 is TGTGCCAGCAGCCCAGGGGAAGCTAGCTCGCTGCGTGGTATCCATGGC.

Points on this clone: The read gets to within 3 residues of the CDR3 end, and the germline J gene fills in the rest. This chain links TRBV10-3 with TRBJ2-6, with 7 bases that match TRBD2. The CDR3 length is 18 residues. Germline V gene data show CDR1 as ENHRY and CDR2 as SYGVKD. The ends lost 4 bases at V and 0 bases at J; junction bases unmatched: 9. The CDR3 protein is CAISGPGRESSGANVLTF. The part of the CDR3 DNA that was read is TGTGCCATCAGTGGTCCGGGGAGGGAGAGCTCTGGGGCCAACGTC.

Regarding this clone: Sequencing ends 3 residues short of the CDR3 end; the germline J gene provides the rest. The chain is built from TRBV14 and TRBJ2-4; weak D call: TRBD1 (5 bases). The CDR3 spans 14 residues. The germline CDR1 and CDR2 sequences are SGHDN and FVKESK. Trimming took off 2 bases at V and 6 bases at J, with 11 bases between the two ends. Incomplete CDR3 DNA: TGTGCCAGCAGCCAATCAGGGCTGCTAAACATT. Translation gives CASSQSGLLNI. The CDR3 reads in full as CASSQSGLLNIQYF.

As to this clone: The CDR3 end is not reached by the read, which stops 3 residues before it; the germline J gene fills it in. The chain carries TRBV20-1 and TRBJ2-3; 7 nucleotides line up with TRBD2. CDR3 length: 12 amino acids. CDR1 and CDR2 (germline): DFQATT, SNEGSKA (reference sequence). Trimming cost V 4 bases and J 8 bases; bases outside gene matches: 6. Partial CDR3 DNA: TGCAGTGCTATGGAGGAGCGGGGTACG. The encoded protein is CSAMEERGT. The CDR3 in its entirety is CSAMEERGTQYF.

Note on this clone: The read is 3 residues too short to cover the CDR3 end, so that end is filled in from the germline J gene. The rearrangement links TRBV29-1 to TRBJ2-2; 7 bases line up with TRBD2. The V and J ends lost 4 bases and 2 bases, in that order; junction bases with no gene match: 7. The CDR3 is 15 amino acids. Looked up from germline, CDR1 is SQVTM and CDR2 is ANQGSEA. CDR3 region: CSVVPGEGNTGELFF. The CDR3 bases that were read are TGCAGCGTTGTACCGGGGGAGGGCAACACCGGGGAG.

Notes on this clone: The missing CDR3 end, 3 residues past where the read stops, is filled in from the germline J gene. The V gene is TRBV23-1, the J gene TRBJ1-5; D unclear. TRBV23-1 is designated an ORF whose function remains uncertain. The CDR3 runs to 14 residues. Trimming removed 2 bases from V and 3 bases from J, with 8 bases in between. CDR3 protein: CASSQLDNNQPQHF. The CDR3 DNA, read in part, is TGCGCCAGCAGTCAACTTGACAACAATCAGCCC.

Of note for this clone: The read ends 3 residues early relative to the CDR3; the germline J gene fills the gap. The chain combines TRBV30 with TRBJ2-2, with D tentatively TRBD1 (6 bases). This CDR3 spans 14 amino acids. V was trimmed by 3 bases and J by 2 bases, leaving 10 bases between them. Per the germline V gene, CDR1 is GTSNPN and CDR2 is SVGIG (reference sequence). The part of the CDR3 DNA that was read is TGTGCCTGGAGGGACAGTCCTAACACCGGGGAG. Amino acid sequence: CAWRDSPNTGE. The full CDR3 reads CAWRDSPNTGELFF.

Regarding this clone: From the germline J gene comes the end of the CDR3, since the read stops 3 residues before it. The chain links TRBV5-1 to TRBJ2-3; TRBD2 matches at 7 bases. Trimming at V came to 0 bases and at J to 1 base, leaving 5 bases not matched to a gene. Germline V gene sequence: CDR1 SGHRS, CDR2 YFSETQ. The CDR3 covers 16 residues. The sequenced CDR3 bases are TGCGCCAGCAGCTTGGTGGCGGGGGAAGGCACAGATACG. This gives the protein CASSLVAGEGTDT. From start to end, the CDR3 is CASSLVAGEGTDTQYF.

Comments on this clone: With the read ending 3 residues before the CDR3 end, the germline J gene is used to fill in that end. This sequence joins TRBV11-1 and TRBJ2-3, with a tentative D call TRBD2 (6 bases). Looked up from germline, CDR1 is SGHAT and CDR2 is FQDESV (reference sequence). CDR3 length: 13 amino acids. Trimming left V 5 bases short and J 5 bases short, with 11 bases between. This CDR3 reads CASSATGVDTQYF. The DNA read from the CDR3 is TGTGCCAGCAGCGCTACGGGGGTAGATACG.

About this clone: The DNA ends 3 residues before the CDR3 does, and the rest of the CDR3 is filled in from the germline J gene. The chain combines TRBV20-1 with TRBJ2-5; 11 nucleotides line up with TRBD1. Germline trimming cut 3 bases from V and 7 bases from J; bases unmatched to any gene: 10. CDR3 length: 15 amino acids. The germline CDR1 and CDR2 sequences are DFQATT and SNEGSKA (reference sequence). The CDR3 bases that were read are TGCAGTGCTAGGGCTGGACAGGGGGCGGCGGGGACC. It encodes CSARAGQGAAGT. The CDR3 as a whole reads CSARAGQGAAGTQYF.

This clone registers medium-sized by frequency. The read terminates 3 residues before the CDR3 end, so the remaining end is supplied by the germline J gene. The same CDR3 also results from other DNA sequences found in this sample. This chain joins TRBV11-2 and TRBJ1-2; 10 bases line up with TRBD1. From germline, CDR1 is SGHAT and CDR2 FQNNGV. The CDR3 is 13 amino acids. Incomplete CDR3 DNA: TGTGCCAGCAGCTTGGGGACAGGGGACGGC. Its translation is CASSLGTGDG. The entire CDR3 sequence reads CASSLGTGDGYTF.

Points on this clone: The read gets to within 3 residues of the CDR3 end, and the germline J gene fills in the rest. This rearrangement joins TRBV5-1 to TRBJ2-7; 9 bases are shared with TRBD1. V dropped 7 bases and J dropped 4; count of bases not matched to a gene: 12. The germline CDR1 and CDR2 sequences are SGHRS and YFSETQ. The CDR3 has 15 amino acids. The covered CDR3 bases are TGCGCCAGCGGAGAGCCGGGACAGGGATTTTACGAG. This encodes CASGEPGQGFYE. The full CDR3 protein reads CASGEPGQGFYEQYF.

Notes on this clone: The read is 3 residues too short to cover the CDR3 end, so that end is filled in from the germline J gene. The chain links TRBV11-2 to TRBJ1-5; TRBD1 might be the D (5 bases). The V gene lost 5 bases and the J gene lost 3 bases, with 14 bases spanning the gap. The V gene's germline CDR1 is SGHAT and CDR2 FQNNGV. This CDR3 is built from 15 residues. The CDR3: CASSKRGSYNQPQHF. The CDR3 bases that were read are TGTGCCAGCAGCAAAAGGGGCAGCTACAATCAGCCC.

Of note for this clone: Read coverage stops 3 residues before the CDR3 terminus; the germline J gene supplies the remainder. The rearrangement links TRBV6-1 to TRBJ2-7, with 11 bases identical to TRBD1. From germline, CDR1 is MNHNS and CDR2 SASEGT. Unmatched junction bases numbered 5, after V lost 4 bases and J lost 6 bases. This CDR3 comprises 14 residues. The DNA read from the CDR3 is TGTGCCAGCAGTGTGGGACAGGGGGGACGCGAG. Translated: CASSVGQGGRE. The whole CDR3 region reads CASSVGQGGREQYF.

Remarks on this clone: The read stops 3 residues short of the end of the CDR3; the missing end is completed from the germline J gene. This chain uses TRBV11-2 with TRBJ2-2, with D possibly matching TRBD1 (7 bases). Trimming cost V 5 bases and J 6 bases, with 16 bases left between them. CDR1 is SGHAT and CDR2 is FQNNGV in the germline V gene. The CDR3 runs 15 residues. CDR3 DNA (partial): TGTGCCAGCAGCGGGAGTTCAGGGGGGTCCGGGGAG. Amino acid sequence: CASSGSSGGSGE. The CDR3 as a whole reads CASSGSSGGSGELFF.

As to this clone: The read stops 3 residues short of the end of the CDR3; the missing end is completed from the germline J gene. This chain links TRBV6-2 or TRBV6-3 with TRBJ1-6; 7 nucleotides line up with TRBD1. The CDR3 is made up of 15 amino acids. V was pared by 6 bases and J by 5 bases, with 7 bases of the junction left unmatched. Germline V gene data show CDR1 as MNHEY and CDR2 as SVGEGT. CDR3 bases read: TGTGCCAGCAGGAGCGACAGGGTGGATAATTCACCC. It codes for CASRSDRVDNSP. The full CDR3 protein reads CASRSDRVDNSPLHF.

Of note for this clone: The read is 3 residues too short to cover the CDR3 end, so that end is filled in from the germline J gene. This chain joins TRBV18 and TRBJ2-1, with 7 bases that match TRBD1. Trimming took 4 bases from V and 8 from J; bases not matched to a gene: 8. Germline assignment: CDR1 KGHSH and CDR2 LQKENI. CDR3 length equals 14 residues. The covered CDR3 bases are TGTGCCAGCTCACAAGACAGGGTAGTTTATGAG. Encoded protein: CASSQDRVVYE. The whole CDR3 protein is CASSQDRVVYEQFF.

Concerning this clone itself: The read terminates 3 residues before the CDR3 end, so the remaining end is supplied by the germline J gene. The genes are TRBV19 and TRBJ1-2; unclear D gene. The CDR3 length is 14 residues. V was trimmed by 8 bases and J by 5 bases, leaving 18 bases between them. Germline-derived CDR1 and CDR2 are LNHDA and SQIVND (reference sequence). CDR3 bases read: TGTGCCAGTGTGAAAGGGCTTCATGGGTATGGC. It translates to CASVKGLHGYG. The full CDR3 reads CASVKGLHGYGYTF.

In regard to this clone: The read stops 3 residues short of the end of the CDR3; the missing end is completed from the germline J gene. The V call is TRBV7-9, the J call TRBJ1-6; TRBD1 is a possible D gene (6 bases). Germline V gives CDR1 SEHNR, CDR2 FQNEAQ (reference sequence). V dropped 5 bases and J dropped 7 bases, with 12 bases sitting between them. The CDR3 has 14 amino acids. CDR3 sequence: CASSPMGANSPLHF. Incomplete CDR3 DNA: TGTGCCAGCAGCCCGATGGGGGCGAATTCACCC.

With regard to this clone: The CDR3 is cut off 3 residues early in the read; its end comes from the germline J gene. This sequence joins TRBV11-2 and TRBJ1-3; no firm D call. This CDR3 is built from 14 residues. In germline, CDR1 is SGHAT, CDR2 FQNNGV. V was cut by 3 bases and J by 1 base, with 7 bases left in between. The CDR3 reads CASSFHQSGNTIYF. The part of the CDR3 DNA that was read is TGTGCCAGCAGCTTCCATCAATCTGGAAACACC.

A remark on this clone: The read finishes 3 residues shy of the CDR3 end, and the germline J gene is used to complete it. The V call is TRBV6-2 or TRBV6-3, the J call TRBJ2-7, with D possibly TRBD2 on 6 matching bases. The CDR3 spans 14 residues. V was cut by 7 bases and J by 2 bases, with 15 bases left in between. The V gene's germline CDR1 is MNHEY and CDR2 SVGEGT. CDR3 bases read: TGTGCCAGCACATCGGGGACTCGGCCCTACGAG. It specifies CASTSGTRPYE. The whole CDR3 is CASTSGTRPYEQYF.

In the case of this clone: The read ends 3 residues before the CDR3 terminus; that terminus is restored from the germline J gene. The V and J genes are TRBV19 and TRBJ2-3; 11 bases fit TRBD1. Germline V gene lookup returns CDR1 LNHDA and CDR2 SQIVND (reference sequence). CDR3 length: 15 residues. Partial CDR3 DNA: TGTGCCAGTAGACCGGACAGGGGGCATGATCAGCCG. Protein: CASRPDRGHDQP. The CDR3 reads in full as CASRPDRGHDQPQYF. Filled out from reference TRBV19 and TRBJ2-3, the complete variable domain reads DGGITQSPKYLFRKEGQNVTLSCEQNLNHDAMYWYRQDPGQGLRLIYYSQIVNDFQKGDIAEGYSVSREKKESFPLTVTSAQKNPTAFYLCASRPDRGHDQPQYFGPGTRLTVL.

A remark on this clone: The read is 3 residues too short to cover the CDR3 end, so that end is filled in from the germline J gene. The V and J genes are TRBV10-3 and TRBJ2-1; TRBD2 matches 10 bases. This CDR3 contains 14 residues. CDR1 is ENHRY and CDR2 is SYGVKD in the germline V gene. Trimming took 5 bases from V and 8 from J; bases not matched to a gene: 6. CDR3 amino acids: CAISSGTSADEQFF. The CDR3 DNA, read in part, is TGTGCCATCAGTTCCGGGACTAGCGCAGATGAG.

Remarks on this clone: The read gets to within 3 residues of the CDR3 end, and the germline J gene fills in the rest. The chain joins TRBV3-1 (or the pseudogene TRBV3-2) to TRBJ1-3, with a tentative D call TRBD1 (5 bases). From germline, CDR1 is LGHDT and CDR2 YNNKEL (reference sequence). V lost 1 base, J lost 1 base, and 8 bases lay in between. The CDR3 is made up of 15 amino acids. CDR3 protein: CASSQAGLSGNTIYF. The DNA read from the CDR3 is TGTGCCAGCAGCCAAGCAGGGCTGTCTGGAAACACC.

Turning to this clone: The CDR3 is cut off 3 residues early in the read; its end comes from the germline J gene. The gene calls are TRBV5-1 and TRBJ2-5; a possible D gene is TRBD1 (6 bases). This CDR3 region has 14 residues. Between the trimmed V and J ends, which lost 4 bases and 7 bases, there was a span of 17 bases. Looked up from germline, CDR1 is SGHRS and CDR2 is YFSETQ. CDR3 DNA, as far as it was read: TGCGCCAGCAGCCCGGGACAACCTAAGGGGACC. It encodes CASSPGQPKGT. The entire CDR3 protein reads CASSPGQPKGTQYF.